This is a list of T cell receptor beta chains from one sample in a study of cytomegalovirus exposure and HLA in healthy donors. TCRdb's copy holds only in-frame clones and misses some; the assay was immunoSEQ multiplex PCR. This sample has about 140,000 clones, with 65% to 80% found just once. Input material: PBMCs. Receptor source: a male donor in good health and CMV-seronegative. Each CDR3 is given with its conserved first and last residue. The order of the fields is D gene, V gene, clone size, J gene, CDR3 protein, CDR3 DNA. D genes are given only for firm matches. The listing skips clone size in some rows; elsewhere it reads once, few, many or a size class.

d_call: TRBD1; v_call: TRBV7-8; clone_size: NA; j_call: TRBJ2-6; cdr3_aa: CASSAQTGLISGANVLTF; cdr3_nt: TGTGCCAGCAGCGCCCAGACAGGGTTAATCTCTGGGGCCAACGTCCTGACTTTC
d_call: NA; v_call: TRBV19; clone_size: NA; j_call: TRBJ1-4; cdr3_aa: CASRQAPSVEKLFF; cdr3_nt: TGTGCCAGTCGACAGGCCCCGAGTGTGGAAAAACTGTTTTTT
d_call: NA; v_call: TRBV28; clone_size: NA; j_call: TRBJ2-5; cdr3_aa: CASFGQPTETQYF; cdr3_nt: TGTGCCAGCTTTGGACAGCCCACGGAGACCCAGTACTTC
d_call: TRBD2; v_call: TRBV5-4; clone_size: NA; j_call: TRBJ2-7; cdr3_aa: CASSSTSGFNEQYF; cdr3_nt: TGTGCCAGCAGCTCGACTAGCGGTTTTAACGAGCAGTACTTC
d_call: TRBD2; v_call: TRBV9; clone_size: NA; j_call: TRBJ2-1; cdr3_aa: CASSPGLAGIEQFF; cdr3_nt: TGTGCCAGCAGCCCAGGACTAGCGGGGATCGAGCAGTTCTTC
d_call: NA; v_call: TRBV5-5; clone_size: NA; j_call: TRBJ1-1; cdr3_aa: CASSLVWGGNTEAFF; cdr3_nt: TGTGCCAGCAGCTTGGTATGGGGGGGGAACACTGAAGCTTTCTTT
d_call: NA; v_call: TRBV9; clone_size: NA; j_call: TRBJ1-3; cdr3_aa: CASRKEGVGGNTIYF; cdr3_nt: TGTGCCAGCAGAAAAGAGGGGGTAGGTGGAAACACCATATATTTT
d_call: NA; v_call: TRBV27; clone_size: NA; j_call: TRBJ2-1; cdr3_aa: CASSPRGVRAGVQFF; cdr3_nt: TGTGCCAGCAGTCCCCGGGGGGTCCGCGCAGGGGTGCAGTTCTTC
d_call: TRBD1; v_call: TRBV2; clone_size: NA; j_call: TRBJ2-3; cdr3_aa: CASSETGQGRTDTQYF; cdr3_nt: TGTGCCAGCAGTGAAACGGGACAGGGCCGCACAGATACGCAGTATTTT
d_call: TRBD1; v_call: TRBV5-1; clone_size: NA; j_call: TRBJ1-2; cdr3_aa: CASSSRGLGYGYTF; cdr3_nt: TGCGCCAGCAGCTCCAGGGGGCTCGGCTATGGCTACACCTTC
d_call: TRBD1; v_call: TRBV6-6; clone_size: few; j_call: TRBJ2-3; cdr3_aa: CASSDGTGGTDTQYF; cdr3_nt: TGTGCCAGCAGTGACGGGACAGGGGGAACAGATACGCAGTATTTT
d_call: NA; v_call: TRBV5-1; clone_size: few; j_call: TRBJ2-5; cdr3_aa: CASSLVGEETQYF; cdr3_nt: TGCGCCAGCAGCTTGGTCGGGGAGGAGACCCAGTACTTC
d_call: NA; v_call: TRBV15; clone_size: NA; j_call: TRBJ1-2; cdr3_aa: CATSRVGGGYTF; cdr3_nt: TGTGCCACCAGCAGAGTAGGAGGCGGCTACACCTTC
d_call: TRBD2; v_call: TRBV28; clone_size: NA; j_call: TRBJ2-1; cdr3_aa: CASSSNLLAGGQFF; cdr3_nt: TGTGCCAGCAGTTCTAACTTACTAGCGGGAGGACAGTTCTTC
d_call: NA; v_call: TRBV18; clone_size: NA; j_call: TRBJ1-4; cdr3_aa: CASSPQGGSATNEKLFF; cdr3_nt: TGTGCCAGCTCCCCGCAGGGAGGAAGTGCAACTAATGAAAAACTGTTTTTT
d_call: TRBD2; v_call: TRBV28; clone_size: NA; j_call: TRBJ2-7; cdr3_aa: CASKTGGRLEVEQYF; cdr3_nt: TGTGCCAGCAAGACGGGGGGTAGGCTTGAAGTCGAGCAGTACTTC
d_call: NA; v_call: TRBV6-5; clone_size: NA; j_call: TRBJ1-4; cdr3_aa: CASKTGSNEKLFF; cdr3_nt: TGTGCCAGTAAGACAGGTTCTAATGAAAAACTGTTTTTT
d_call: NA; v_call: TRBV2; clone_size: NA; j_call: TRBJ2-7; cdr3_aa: CASSGRYEQYF; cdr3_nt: TGTGCCAGCTCAGGGAGGTACGAGCAGTACTTC
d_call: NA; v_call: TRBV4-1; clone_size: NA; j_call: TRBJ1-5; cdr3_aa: CASSQGALYSNQPQHF; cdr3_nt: TGCGCCAGCAGCCAAGGGGCCCTGTATAGCAATCAGCCCCAGCATTTT
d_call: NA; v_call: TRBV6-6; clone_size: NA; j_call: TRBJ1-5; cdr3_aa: CASSLRFQGQPQHF; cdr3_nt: TGTGCCAGCAGTCTTCGATTTCAGGGTCAGCCCCAGCATTTT
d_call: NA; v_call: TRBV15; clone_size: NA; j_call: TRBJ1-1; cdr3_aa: CATSRALGEVTEAFF; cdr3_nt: TGTGCCACCAGCAGAGCTCTAGGGGAGGTCACTGAAGCTTTCTTT
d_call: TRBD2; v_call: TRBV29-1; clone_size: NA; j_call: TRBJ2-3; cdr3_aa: CSVRTSGSGTDTQYF; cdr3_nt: TGCAGCGTTCGGACTAGCGGGAGTGGTACAGATACGCAGTATTTT
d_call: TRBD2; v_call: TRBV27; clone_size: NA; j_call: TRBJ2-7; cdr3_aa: CASSRGTSGSYEQYF; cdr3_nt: TGTGCCAGCAGCCGCGGGACTAGCGGCTCCTACGAGCAGTACTTC
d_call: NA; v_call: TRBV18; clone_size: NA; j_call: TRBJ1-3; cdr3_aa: CASSARSSGNTIYF; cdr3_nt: TGTGCCAGCTCAGCAAGGAGCTCTGGAAACACCATATATTTT
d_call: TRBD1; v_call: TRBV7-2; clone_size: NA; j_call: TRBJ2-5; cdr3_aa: CASSTPGTAYETQYF; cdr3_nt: TGTGCCAGCAGTACCCCCGGGACAGCCTACGAGACCCAGTACTTC
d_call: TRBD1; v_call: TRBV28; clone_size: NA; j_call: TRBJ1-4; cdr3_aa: CASSSNRGIHEKLFF; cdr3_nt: TGTGCCAGCAGCTCCAACAGGGGGATTCATGAAAAACTGTTTTTT
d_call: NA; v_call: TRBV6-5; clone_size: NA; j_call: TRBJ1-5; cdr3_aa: CASRRTGNQPQHF; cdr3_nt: TGTGCCAGCAGAAGGACAGGCAATCAGCCCCAGCATTTT
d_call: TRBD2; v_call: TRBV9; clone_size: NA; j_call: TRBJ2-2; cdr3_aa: CASSVAGSGGGTGELFF; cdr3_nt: TGTGCCAGCAGCGTAGCTGGGAGCGGGGGGGGCACCGGGGAGCTGTTTTTT
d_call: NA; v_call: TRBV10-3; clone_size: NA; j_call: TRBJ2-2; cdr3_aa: CAIAGESTGELFF; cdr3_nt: TGCGCCATCGCTGGAGAGAGCACCGGGGAGCTGTTTTTT
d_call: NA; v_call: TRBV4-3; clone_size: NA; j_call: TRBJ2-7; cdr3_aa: CASSQGLPSYEQYF; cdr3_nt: TGCGCCAGCAGCCAAGGGCTGCCTAGCTACGAGCAGTACTTC
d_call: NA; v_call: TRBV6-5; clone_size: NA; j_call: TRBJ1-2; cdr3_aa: CASISRGGGFYGYTF; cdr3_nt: TGTGCCAGCATCTCACGGGGGGGCGGGTTCTATGGCTACACCTTC
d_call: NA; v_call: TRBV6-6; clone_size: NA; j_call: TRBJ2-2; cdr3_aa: CASRWQGFAGELFF; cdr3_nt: TGTGCCAGCAGGTGGCAGGGTTTCGCCGGGGAGCTGTTTTTT
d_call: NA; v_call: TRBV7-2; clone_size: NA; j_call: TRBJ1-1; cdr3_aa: CASSRGRVSNTEAFF; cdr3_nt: TGTGCCAGCAGCCGTGGGCGGGTATCGAACACTGAAGCTTTCTTT